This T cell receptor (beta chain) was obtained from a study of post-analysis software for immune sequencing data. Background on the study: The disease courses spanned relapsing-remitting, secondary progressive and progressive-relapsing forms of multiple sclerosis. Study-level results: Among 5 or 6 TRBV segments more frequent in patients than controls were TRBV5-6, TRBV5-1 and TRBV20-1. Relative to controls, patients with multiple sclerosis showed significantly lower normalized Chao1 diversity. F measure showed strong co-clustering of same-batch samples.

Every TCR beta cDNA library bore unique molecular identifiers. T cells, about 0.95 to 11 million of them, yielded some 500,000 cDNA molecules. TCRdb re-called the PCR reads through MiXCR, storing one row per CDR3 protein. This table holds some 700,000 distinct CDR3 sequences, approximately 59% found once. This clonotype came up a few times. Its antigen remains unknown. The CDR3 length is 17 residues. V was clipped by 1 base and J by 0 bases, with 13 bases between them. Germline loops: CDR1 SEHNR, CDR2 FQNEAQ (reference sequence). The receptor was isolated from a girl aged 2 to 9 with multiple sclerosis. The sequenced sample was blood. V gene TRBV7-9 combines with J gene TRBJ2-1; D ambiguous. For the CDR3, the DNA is TGTGCCAGCAGCTTAGACGATGGCTGGAGCTCCTACAATGAGCAGTTCTTC. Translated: CASSLDDGWSSYNEQFF.